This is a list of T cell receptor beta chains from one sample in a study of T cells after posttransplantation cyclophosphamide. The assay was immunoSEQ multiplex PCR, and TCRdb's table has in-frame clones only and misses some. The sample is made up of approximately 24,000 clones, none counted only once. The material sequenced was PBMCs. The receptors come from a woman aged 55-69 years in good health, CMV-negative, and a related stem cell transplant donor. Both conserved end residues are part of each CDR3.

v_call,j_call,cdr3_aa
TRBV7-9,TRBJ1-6,CASSDSSKALHF
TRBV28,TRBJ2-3,CASSTTGLGADTQYF
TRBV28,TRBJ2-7,CASSLHGNYEQYF
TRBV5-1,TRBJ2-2,CASSPRGQGPGELFF
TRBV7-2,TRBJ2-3,CASSSTSASTDTQYF
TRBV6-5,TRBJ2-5,CASSSRGQTQYF
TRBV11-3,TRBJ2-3,CASSLGGLSTDTQYF
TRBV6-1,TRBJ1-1,CASILGRGGEAFF
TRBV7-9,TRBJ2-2,CASSPGSGTNTGELFF
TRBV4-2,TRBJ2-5,CASSEAPGTSGSGQYF
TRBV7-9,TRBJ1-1,CASSLGQARPLNTEAFF
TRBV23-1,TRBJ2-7,CASPQTRAREQYF
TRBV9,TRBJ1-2,CASSGSGTDFYGYTF
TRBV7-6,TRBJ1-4,CASSPTLGATNEKLFF
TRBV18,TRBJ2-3,CASSLLEGTSGVTDTQYF
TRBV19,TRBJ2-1,CASSLGTSGNNEQFF
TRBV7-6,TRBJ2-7,CASSSAGGSYEQYF
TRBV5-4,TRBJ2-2,CASSLLGLAGIRNTGELFF
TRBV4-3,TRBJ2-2,CASSPHRVSTGELFF
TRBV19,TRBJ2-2,CASSIPAGTGDTGELFF
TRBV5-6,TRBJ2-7,CASSLAGQGARYEQYF
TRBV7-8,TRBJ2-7,CASSLVTGVNEQYF
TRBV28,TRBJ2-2,CASLAGGAVGELFF
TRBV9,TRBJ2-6,CASSVGGANVLTF
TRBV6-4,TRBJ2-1,CASSDSGTSERNEQFF
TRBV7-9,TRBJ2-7,CASSIGLAGETHEQYF
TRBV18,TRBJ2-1,CASSPRGALGEQFF
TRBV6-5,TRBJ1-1,CASSYSGGALNTEAFF
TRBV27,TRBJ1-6,CASSLKTGSSYNSPLHF
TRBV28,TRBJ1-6,CASVDNYNSPLHF
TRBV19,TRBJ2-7,CASSARGGAYEQYF
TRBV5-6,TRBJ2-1,CASSLEQRYNEQFF
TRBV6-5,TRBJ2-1,CASSYEAGGVNEQFF